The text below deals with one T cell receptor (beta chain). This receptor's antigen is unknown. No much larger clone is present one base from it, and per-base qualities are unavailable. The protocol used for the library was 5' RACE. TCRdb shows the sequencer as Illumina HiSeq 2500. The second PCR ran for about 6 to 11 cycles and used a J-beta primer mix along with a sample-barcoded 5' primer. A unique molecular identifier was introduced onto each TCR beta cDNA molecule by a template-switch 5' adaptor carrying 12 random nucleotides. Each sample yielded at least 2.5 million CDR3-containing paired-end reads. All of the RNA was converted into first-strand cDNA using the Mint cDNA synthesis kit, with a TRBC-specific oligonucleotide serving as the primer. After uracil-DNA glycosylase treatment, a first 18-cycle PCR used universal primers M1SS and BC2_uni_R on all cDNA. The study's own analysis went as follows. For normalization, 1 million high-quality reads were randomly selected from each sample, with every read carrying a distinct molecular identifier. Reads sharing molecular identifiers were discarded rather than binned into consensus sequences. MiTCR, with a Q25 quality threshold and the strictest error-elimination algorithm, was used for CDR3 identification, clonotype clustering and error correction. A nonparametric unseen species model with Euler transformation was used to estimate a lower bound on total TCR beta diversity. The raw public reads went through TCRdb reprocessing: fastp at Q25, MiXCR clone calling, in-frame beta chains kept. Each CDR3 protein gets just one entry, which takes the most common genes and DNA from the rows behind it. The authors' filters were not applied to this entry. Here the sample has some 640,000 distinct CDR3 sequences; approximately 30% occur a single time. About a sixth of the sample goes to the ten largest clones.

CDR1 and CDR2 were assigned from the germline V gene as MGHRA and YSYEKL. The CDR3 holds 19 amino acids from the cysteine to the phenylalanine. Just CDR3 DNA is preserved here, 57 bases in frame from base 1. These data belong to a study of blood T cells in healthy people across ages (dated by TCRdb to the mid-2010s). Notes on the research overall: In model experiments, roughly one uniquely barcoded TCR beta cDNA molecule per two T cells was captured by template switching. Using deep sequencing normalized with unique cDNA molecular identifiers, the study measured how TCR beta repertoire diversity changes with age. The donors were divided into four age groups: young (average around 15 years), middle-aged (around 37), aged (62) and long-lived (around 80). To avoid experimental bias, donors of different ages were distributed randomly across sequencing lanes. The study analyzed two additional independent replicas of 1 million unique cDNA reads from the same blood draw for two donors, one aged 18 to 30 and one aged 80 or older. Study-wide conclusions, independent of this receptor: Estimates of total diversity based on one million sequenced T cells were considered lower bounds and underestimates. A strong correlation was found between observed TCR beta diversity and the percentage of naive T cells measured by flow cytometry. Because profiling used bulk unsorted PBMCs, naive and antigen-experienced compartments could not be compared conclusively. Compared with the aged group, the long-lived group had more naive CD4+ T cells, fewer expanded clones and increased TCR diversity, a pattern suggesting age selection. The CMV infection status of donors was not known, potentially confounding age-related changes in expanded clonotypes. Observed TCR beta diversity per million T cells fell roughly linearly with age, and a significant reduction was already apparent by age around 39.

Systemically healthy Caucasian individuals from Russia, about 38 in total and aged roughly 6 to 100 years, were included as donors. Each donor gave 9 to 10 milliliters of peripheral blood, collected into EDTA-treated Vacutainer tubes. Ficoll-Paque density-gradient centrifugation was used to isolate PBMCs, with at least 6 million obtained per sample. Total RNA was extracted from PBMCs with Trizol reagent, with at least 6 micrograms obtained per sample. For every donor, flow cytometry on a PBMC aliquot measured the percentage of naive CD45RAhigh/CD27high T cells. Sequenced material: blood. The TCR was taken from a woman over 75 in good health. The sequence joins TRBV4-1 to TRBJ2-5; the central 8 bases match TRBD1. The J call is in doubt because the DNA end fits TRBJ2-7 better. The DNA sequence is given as TGCGCCAGCAGCCGAGCAGGGGGCGAGGTGAGAACGAAGGACTACGAGCAGTACTTC. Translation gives CASSRAGGEVRTKDYEQYF.